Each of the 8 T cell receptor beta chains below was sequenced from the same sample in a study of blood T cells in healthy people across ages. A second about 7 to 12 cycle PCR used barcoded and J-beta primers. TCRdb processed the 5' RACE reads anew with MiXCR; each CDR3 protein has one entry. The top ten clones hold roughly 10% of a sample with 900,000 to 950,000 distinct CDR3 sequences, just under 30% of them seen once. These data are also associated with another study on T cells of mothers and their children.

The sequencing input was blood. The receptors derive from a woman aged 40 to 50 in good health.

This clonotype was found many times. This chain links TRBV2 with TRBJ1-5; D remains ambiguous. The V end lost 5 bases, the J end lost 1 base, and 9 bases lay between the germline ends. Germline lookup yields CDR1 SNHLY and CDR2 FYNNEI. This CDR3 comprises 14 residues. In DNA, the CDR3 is TGTGCCAGCAGTCCTCTTAGGAGCAATCAGCCCCAGCATTTT. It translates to CASSPLRSNQPQHF.

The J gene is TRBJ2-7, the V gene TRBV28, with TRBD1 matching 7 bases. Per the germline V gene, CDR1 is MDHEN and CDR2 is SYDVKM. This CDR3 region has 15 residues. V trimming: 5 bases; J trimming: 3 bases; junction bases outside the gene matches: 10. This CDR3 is CASSPLEQGRYEQYF. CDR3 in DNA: TGTGCCAGCAGTCCCCTGGAACAGGGGCGCTACGAGCAGTACTTC.

The CDR3 nucleotides read TGTGCCAGCTCCCTAGGTCGGGACAGGATGAGCAATCAGCCCCAGCATTTT. Protein sequence: CASSLGRDRMSNQPQHF. This sequence joins TRBV18 and TRBJ1-5; TRBD1 matches at 8 bases. Unmatched junction bases numbered 11, after V lost 6 bases and J lost 1 base. The CDR3 covers 17 residues. Per germline, CDR1 KGHSH and CDR2 LQKENI.

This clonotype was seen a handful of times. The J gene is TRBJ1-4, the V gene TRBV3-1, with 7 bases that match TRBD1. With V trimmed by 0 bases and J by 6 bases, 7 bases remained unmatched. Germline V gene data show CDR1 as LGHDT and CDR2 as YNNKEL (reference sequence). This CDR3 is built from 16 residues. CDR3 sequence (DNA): TGTGCCAGCAGCCAAGATAATGGAGGGGGCCATGAAAAACTGTTTTTT. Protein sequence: CASSQDNGGGHEKLFF.

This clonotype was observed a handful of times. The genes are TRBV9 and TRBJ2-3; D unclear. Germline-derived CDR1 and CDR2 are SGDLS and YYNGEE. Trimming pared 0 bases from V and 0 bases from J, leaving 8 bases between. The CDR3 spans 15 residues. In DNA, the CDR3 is TGTGCCAGCAGCGTAGCAAGGCTAAGCACAGATACGCAGTATTTT. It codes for CASSVARLSTDTQYF.

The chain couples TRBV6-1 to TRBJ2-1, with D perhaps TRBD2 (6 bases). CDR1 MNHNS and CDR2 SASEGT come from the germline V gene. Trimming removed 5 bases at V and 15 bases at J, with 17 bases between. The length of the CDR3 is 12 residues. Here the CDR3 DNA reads TGTGCCAGCAGTCTCCGGGACTTCGGTGGGTTCTTC. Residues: CASSLRDFGGFF.

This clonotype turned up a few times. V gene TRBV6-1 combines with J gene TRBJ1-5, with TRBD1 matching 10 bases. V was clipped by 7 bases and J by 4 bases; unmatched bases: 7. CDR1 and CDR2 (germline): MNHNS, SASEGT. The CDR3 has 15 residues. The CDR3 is CASNLGQGGNQPQHF. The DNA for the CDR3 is TGTGCCAGCAACCTCGGACAGGGGGGAAATCAGCCCCAGCATTTT.

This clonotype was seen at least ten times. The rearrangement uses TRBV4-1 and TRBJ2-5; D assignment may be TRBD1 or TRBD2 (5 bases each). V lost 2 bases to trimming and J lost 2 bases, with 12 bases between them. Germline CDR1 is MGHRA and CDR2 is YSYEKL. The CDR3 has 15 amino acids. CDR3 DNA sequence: TGCGCCAGCAGCCAATTGGGACGGTTACAAGAGACCCAGTACTTC. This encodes CASSQLGRLQETQYF.